The 15 T cell receptor beta chains given below trace back to one sample, sequenced in a study of blood T cells in healthy people across ages. Primed by a sample-barcoded 5' primer and a J-beta primer mix, a second PCR proceeded for about 6 to 12 cycles. Each CDR3 protein is one row after TCRdb ran MiXCR on the 5' RACE reads. The sample lists 800,000 or so distinct CDR3 sequences, 25% occurring once. In addition, the sample was reused for a study of T cells of mothers and their children.

Sequencing was done on a sample of blood. The receptors here all came from a boy aged 10-17 years in good health.

In this sample, this clonotype turned up a few times. The chain recombines TRBV2 with TRBJ1-4; the D gene is possibly TRBD1 (5 bases). CDR1 SNHLY and CDR2 FYNNEI come from the germline V gene. V lost 10 bases and J 7 bases, leaving 19 bases between the germline ends. The CDR3 has 14 amino acids. The CDR3 DNA reads as TGTGCCACCTCTAAACCTGGGGCTTCTGAAAAACTGTTTTTT. Protein product: CATSKPGASEKLFF.

The chain employs TRBV4-1 and TRBJ2-2, with D possibly TRBD1 on 5 matching bases. The germline V gene has CDR1 MGHRA and CDR2 YSYEKL. Between the trimmed V and J ends, which lost 1 base and 6 bases, there was a span of 9 bases. The CDR3 has 14 residues. The CDR3 DNA is TGCGCCAGCAGCCAAGTCAGGGCCGCCGGGGAGCTGTTTTTT. Translation: CASSQVRAAGELFF.

The CDR3 DNA is TGTGCCAGCAGTGAAGGCTTGATGAGTATCTCCTACGAGCAGTACTTC. This codes for CASSEGLMSISYEQYF. The rearrangement links TRBV2 to TRBJ2-7; D is ambiguous. This CDR3 comprises 16 residues. V lost 1 base to trimming and J lost 0 bases, with 13 bases between them. Germline values: CDR1 SNHLY, CDR2 FYNNEI.

This clonotype was seen more than once but under ten times. The CDR3: CASSQEPHLGGNEQFF. Here the CDR3 DNA reads TGCGCCAGCAGCCAAGAGCCCCACCTGGGGGGGAATGAGCAGTTCTTC. The chain has TRBV4-1 and TRBJ2-5; the match to TRBD2 covers 7 bases. The tail of the sequence fits TRBJ2-1 better, so the J call may be wrong. The germline CDR1 and CDR2 sequences are MGHRA and YSYEKL. The CDR3 is 16 residues long.

Worth noting for this clonotype: At one of its ends the junction is not consistent with the germline gene, which may arise from a read error. The chain has TRBV13 and TRBJ1-2; TRBD1 might be the D (5 bases). Germline V gives CDR1 PRHDT, CDR2 FYEKMQ (reference sequence). The CDR3 totals 11 residues. CDR3 region: CASSFGGALLF. CDR3 nucleotide sequence: TGTGCCAGCAGCTTCGGGGGTGCCCTCCTGTTC.

The chain has TRBV4-3 and TRBJ2-1; 10 nucleotides match TRBD2. The CDR3 covers 18 residues. CDR1 and CDR2 (germline): LGHNA, YSLEER. V lost 3 bases to trimming and J lost 5 bases; unmatched junction nucleotides: 13. In DNA form, the CDR3 reads TGCGCCAGCAGCCAGGACGCCATAGCGGGAGGTAAAGACAATGAGCAGTTCTTC. Its translation is CASSQDAIAGGKDNEQFF.

Only a few counts were recorded for this clonotype. The chain has TRBV15 and TRBJ2-1; D gene ambiguous. The CDR3 covers 17 residues. Germline assignment: CDR1 LNHNV and CDR2 YYDKDF (reference sequence). V was pared by 0 bases and J by 3 bases, with 15 bases between. The CDR3 nucleotides read TGTGCCACCAGCAGAGACGTAGGCTTGCCGATCTACAATGAGCAGTTCTTC. Translating it yields CATSRDVGLPIYNEQFF.

This clonotype has more than one count but fewer than ten. This sequence joins TRBV12-3 or TRBV12-4 and TRBJ1-2; D not resolved. This CDR3 comprises 13 residues. V was trimmed by 7 bases and J by 4 bases, leaving 13 bases between them. The CDR3, as DNA: TGTGCCAGCACCCAAGAATTAGCCTATGGCTACACCTTC. The encoded protein is CASTQELAYGYTF.

V usage is TRBV3-1 and J usage is TRBJ2-5, with TRBD1 identical over 9 bases. The germline CDR1 and CDR2 sequences are LGHDT and YNNKEL (reference sequence). The CDR3 runs 14 residues. The V gene end was trimmed by 6 bases and the J gene end by 3 bases; junction bases not matched to a gene: 5. The CDR3 DNA sequence: TGTGCCAGCAGAAACAGGGGGCAAGAAGAGACCCAGTACTTC. Translation gives CASRNRGQEETQYF.

The chain carries TRBV27 and TRBJ2-5; perhaps D is TRBD1 or TRBD2 (5 bases each). Trimming left V 5 bases short and J 3 bases short, with 10 bases between. The germline V gene has CDR1 MNHEY and CDR2 SMNVEV (reference sequence). The CDR3 contains 13 residues. The CDR3 loop reads CASSRDQKETQYF. The CDR3 DNA is TGTGCCAGCAGTCGGGACCAAAAAGAGACCCAGTACTTC.

The V gene is TRBV18, the J gene TRBJ2-1; D is uncertain. V was trimmed by 1 base and J by 8 bases, leaving 15 bases between them. The CDR3 is 15 residues long. Looked up from germline, CDR1 is KGHSH and CDR2 is LQKENI. The CDR3 reads CASSPRALLWDEQFF. CDR3 bases: TGTGCCAGCTCACCACGGGCCTTACTGTGGGATGAGCAGTTCTTC.

The CDR3 region is CASSLSGQGVGNTIYF. The CDR3 DNA follows: TGTGCCAGCAGTTTATCGGGCCAGGGGGTAGGAAACACCATATATTTT. This sequence joins TRBV28 and TRBJ1-3; 7 bases fit TRBD1. CDR3 length: 16 amino acids. Looked up from germline, CDR1 is MDHEN and CDR2 is SYDVKM. V lost 1 base, J lost 4 bases, and 7 bases stayed unmatched.

This clonotype was found a few times. As DNA, the CDR3 is TGTGCCAGCAGTCCATACAGGGTAGGGGAGACCCAGTACTTC. It encodes CASSPYRVGETQYF. The gene calls are TRBV12-3 or TRBV12-4 and TRBJ2-5; D perhaps matches TRBD1 (6 bases). Trimming stripped 5 bases from V and 5 bases from J, with 15 bases between. This CDR3 comprises 14 residues.

The chain has TRBV3-1 and TRBJ1-5; no clear D gene. V gave up 1 base and J gave up 0 bases, with 16 bases separating them. In germline, CDR1 is LGHDT, CDR2 YNNKEL (reference sequence). The CDR3 runs 18 residues. The CDR3 loop reads CASSQGGNPIYSNQPQHF. CDR3 DNA sequence: TGTGCCAGCAGCCAAGGAGGGAATCCCATATATAGCAATCAGCCCCAGCATTTT. Full variable domain (outside the CDR3, taken from reference TRBV3-1 and TRBJ1-5): DTAVSQTPKYLVTQMGNDKSIKCEQNLGHDTMYWYKQDSKKFLKIMFSYNNKELIINETVPNRFSPKSPDKAHLNLHINSLELGDSAVYFCASSQGGNPIYSNQPQHFGDGTRLSIL.

The chain carries TRBV10-3 and TRBJ2-7, with 12 bases aligning to TRBD1. Germline V gives CDR1 ENHRY, CDR2 SYGVKD. The CDR3 is 17 amino acids. V lost 2 bases and J lost 0; bases outside the gene matches: 5. CDR3 loop: CAISEGDRGPSSYEQYF. CDR3 nucleotide sequence: TGTGCCATCAGTGAGGGGGACAGGGGGCCCAGCTCCTACGAGCAGTACTTC.